These 16 T cell receptor beta chains were all obtained from the same sample, sequenced in a study of T cells in Graves' hyperthyroidism and ophthalmopathy. TCR beta CDR3 regions were amplified from RNA. In the first-round RT-PCR of the TCR CDR3, the HTBI primer set was used. TCRdb re-called the multiplex PCR reads with MiXCR, one entry per CDR3 protein. The sample carries hundreds of thousands of distinct CDR3 sequences, roughly 15% recorded once. Sequencing used blood. The receptors were gathered from a woman aged 18-29 years with Graves' hyperthyroidism.

This clonotype was counted ten times or more. The genes are TRBV11-3 and TRBJ2-7; 7 positions agree with TRBD1. J gave up 4 bases and V 8 bases, and 14 bases lay outside the gene matches. The CDR3 length is 15 residues. Germline V lookup: CDR1 SGHNT, CDR2 YENEEA. The CDR3 region has the DNA TGTGCCAGCGAAAACCCCGGACAGGACACTTACGAGCAGTACTTC. This gives the protein CASENPGQDTYEQYF.

The sample holds many counts of this clonotype. The chain couples TRBV27 to TRBJ1-6; TRBD1 is a possible D gene (6 bases). Trimming removed 4 bases from V and 10 bases from J, with 20 bases in between. The CDR3 has 16 amino acids. Germline CDR1 reads MNHEY; CDR2 reads SMNVEV (reference sequence). The CDR3 bases are TGTGCCAGCAGTTCAAGACAGGTTCGGAGTCGATCACCCCTCCACTTT. Protein product: CASSSRQVRSRSPLHF.

Ten or more counts support this clonotype. The V call is TRBV6-1, the J call TRBJ2-1; no definite D call. V was pared by 6 bases and J by 7 bases, with 10 bases between. The CDR3 is 12 residues long. CDR1 MNHNS and CDR2 SASEGT come from the germline V gene. CDR3 sequence: CASRAPSNEQFF. The CDR3 coding sequence is TGTGCCAGCAGAGCTCCAAGTAATGAGCAGTTCTTC.

This clonotype was counted many times. V and J are TRBV6-1 and TRBJ2-1; 10 positions agree with TRBD2. The CDR3 contains 16 residues. Germline V gene sequence: CDR1 MNHNS, CDR2 SASEGT. The V gene end was trimmed by 6 bases and the J gene end by 5 bases; junction bases not matched to a gene: 10. CDR3 sequence reads: CASSPIAGGPNNEQFF. The CDR3 bases are TGTGCCAGCAGCCCAATAGCGGGAGGACCCAACAATGAGCAGTTCTTC.

The chain uses TRBV28 and TRBJ1-6, with TRBD1 matching 7 bases. This CDR3 spans 14 amino acids. V shed 1 base and J 10 bases; nucleotides not matched to a gene: 4. Germline V gene data show CDR1 as MDHEN and CDR2 as SYDVKM. The CDR3 region has the DNA TGTGCCAGCAGTTTATACCCAGGGGGATCACCCCTCCACTTT. Translating gives CASSLYPGGSPLHF.

The chain uses TRBV4-3 and TRBJ2-1; D might be TRBD1 or TRBD2, each matching 5 bases. The CDR3 loop spans 15 amino acids. Germline CDR1 LGHNA, CDR2 YSLEER. V lost 0 bases to trimming and J lost 10 bases, with 16 bases between them. CDR3 sequence reads: CASSQDTLRDGEQFF. For the CDR3, the DNA is TGCGCCAGCAGCCAAGATACTCTAAGGGACGGCGAGCAGTTCTTC.

This chain links TRBV6-1 with TRBJ2-1; D tentatively reads TRBD1 or TRBD2 (5 bases each). Germline V gene data show CDR1 as MNHNS and CDR2 as SASEGT. This CDR3 region has 15 residues. The V end lost 7 bases, the J end lost 6 bases, and 19 bases lay between the germline ends. Written as DNA, the CDR3 is TGTGCCAGCACCACCGGGACCCCAGGGATCAATGAGCAGTTCTTC. Translated: CASTTGTPGINEQFF.

The gene calls are TRBV4-1 and TRBJ2-7; tentatively, D is TRBD1 or TRBD2 (7 bases each). In germline, CDR1 is MGHRA, CDR2 YSYEKL. This CDR3 region has 16 residues. V lost 1 base and J 5 bases, leaving 18 bases between the germline ends. The CDR3, as DNA: TGCGCCAGCAGCCAAGGGGCCGCCAGGGGGGGAAACGAGCAGTACTTC. Amino acid sequence: CASSQGAARGGNEQYF.

This clonotype was seen repeatedly, ten times or more. The rearrangement links TRBV13 to TRBJ2-7, with TRBD1 identical over 9 bases. There are 14 residues in the CDR3. Germline CDR1 PRHDT, CDR2 FYEKMQ (reference sequence). J gave up 2 bases and V 5 bases, and 4 bases lay outside the gene matches. The CDR3 loop is CASSIGQGPYEQYF. The DNA of the CDR3 is TGTGCCAGCAGCATCGGACAGGGGCCCTACGAGCAGTACTTC.

This clonotype was recorded at least ten times. The J gene is TRBJ2-2, the V gene TRBV28, with 10 bases fitting TRBD2. This CDR3 is 20 amino acids long. J was trimmed by 1 base and V by 2 bases; bases with no gene match: 13. Looked up from germline, CDR1 is MDHEN and CDR2 is SYDVKM. CDR3: CASSLGFRFTSGKNTGELFF. The CDR3 bases are TGTGCCAGCAGTTTAGGATTTCGGTTTACTAGCGGGAAGAACACCGGGGAGCTGTTTTTT.

The rearrangement links TRBV19 to TRBJ2-3; D is possibly TRBD2 (5 bases). Germline V gene sequence: CDR1 LNHDA, CDR2 SQIVND (reference sequence). V gave up 7 bases and J gave up 6 bases, with 11 bases separating them. This CDR3 comprises 12 residues. The CDR3 bases are TGTGCCAGTATCGGGGAGTTGGATACGCAGTATTTT. Protein product: CASIGELDTQYF. Based on the CDR3 plus reference TRBV19 and TRBJ2-3, the full variable domain is DGGITQSPKYLFRKEGQNVTLSCEQNLNHDAMYWYRQDPGQGLRLIYYSQIVNDFQKGDIAEGYSVSREKKESFPLTVTSAQKNPTAFYLCASIGELDTQYFGPGTRLTVL.

This clonotype has more than one count but fewer than ten. The junction departs from the called germline gene at one end, perhaps through a read error. This rearrangement joins TRBV7-7 to TRBJ2-1, with TRBD2 matching 7 bases. In germline, CDR1 is SSHAT, CDR2 FNYEAQ (reference sequence). This CDR3 has 15 amino acids. The CDR3 DNA is TGTGCTAGCAGCTTAGACGCGGGAGAACGGTATGAGCAGTTCTTC. Amino acids: CASSLDAGERYEQFF.

This clonotype was observed at least ten times. This chain connects TRBV30 to TRBJ1-2; D remains ambiguous. Germline V gene sequence: CDR1 GTSNPN, CDR2 SVGIG (reference sequence). V gave up 3 bases and J gave up 4 bases, with 9 bases separating them. The CDR3 consists of 12 residues. CDR3 sequence: CAWSPGIYGYTF. DNA for the CDR3: TGTGCCTGGAGCCCCGGGATCTATGGCTACACCTTC.

This clonotype was recorded many times. The chain employs TRBV7-9 and TRBJ2-3; D not certain. This CDR3 is built from 14 residues. The V and J ends lost 6 bases and 6 bases respectively, with 16 bases between them. Germline V gene lookup returns CDR1 SEHNR and CDR2 FQNEAQ (reference sequence). The CDR3 nucleotides read TGTGCCAGCAGTCCCCCTAGTCGGTTTGATACGCAGTATTTT. It specifies CASSPPSRFDTQYF.

The chain has TRBV20-1 and TRBJ1-1, with no clear D. CDR3 size: 11 residues. The V end lost 3 bases, the J end lost 5 bases, and 7 bases lay between the germline ends. Germline values: CDR1 DFQATT, CDR2 SNEGSKA (reference sequence). The CDR3 loop is CSARSLTEAFF. CDR3 bases: TGCAGTGCTAGGAGTCTAACTGAAGCTTTCTTT.

This clonotype was recorded a few times. The chain carries TRBV10-3 and TRBJ2-7, with 10 bases identical to TRBD2. Trimming at V came to 10 bases and at J to 2 bases, leaving 8 bases not matched to a gene. This CDR3 comprises 14 residues. CDR1 and CDR2 from the germline V gene are ENHRY and SYGVKD. The CDR3 spells CATQPSGSTYEQYF. CDR3 nucleotide sequence: TGTGCCACCCAACCTAGCGGGAGTACCTACGAGCAGTACTTC.